One and the same sample provided the 30 T cell receptor beta chains below, sequenced in a study of T-cell reconstitution after alpha-beta-depleted transplantation in children (TCRdb year 2016). Sample treatment or condition, as interpreted from the label and publication: allogeneic hematopoietic cell transplantation with graft depleted of TCRalphabeta T cells and CD19 B cells. Receptors were amplified or captured by PCR. The listed sequencing device is Illumina HiSeq 2500. Molecular barcoding was employed in the preparation of TCR libraries, with unique molecular identifiers being used to normalize TCRbeta repertoire quantification. TCRdb ran its own pipeline on the public reads, namely fastp trimming at Q25 and MiXCR clone calling, and kept in-frame beta chains. Rows are unified per CDR3 protein, each entry keeping the most common DNA and genes. Counted in this sample were around 670,000 distinct CDR3 sequences; about an eighth of them appeared once. Approximately 0.8% of the sample comes from the top ten.

The material was PBMCs, obtained before TCRalphabeta/CD19-depleted stem cell transplant. All receptors come from a girl aged 2 to 10 with congenital amegakaryocytic thrombocytopenia, due to receive a stem cell transplant.

At least ten counts were recorded for this clonotype. The chain links TRBV5-1 to TRBJ2-3; TRBD2 agrees at 12 bases. Germline CDR1 is SGHRS and CDR2 is YFSETQ. V trimming: 1 base; J trimming: 1 base; junction bases outside the gene matches: 19. The CDR3 sequence is 22 residues long. CDR3 residues: CASSLYPQQTSGSIVGTDTQYF. The CDR3 DNA reads TGCGCCAGCAGCTTGTACCCCCAACAGACTAGCGGGAGCATAGTGGGCACAGATACGCAGTATTTT.

This clonotype showed up just a few times. This rearrangement joins TRBV11-2 to TRBJ2-5, with 11 bases lining up with TRBD2. The CDR3 extends over 18 amino acids. The germline V gene has CDR1 SGHAT and CDR2 FQNNGV. V was clipped by 0 bases and J by 4 bases; unmatched bases: 10. CDR3 nucleotide sequence: TGTGCCAGCAGCTTAGAATTAATAGCGGGAGGGCCTCGAGAGACCCAGTACTTC. It yields the protein CASSLELIAGGPRETQYF.

V usage is TRBV14 and J usage is TRBJ2-3, with D possibly being TRBD2 (6 bases). Between the trimmed V and J ends, which lost 0 bases and 3 bases, there was a span of 16 bases. The CDR3 runs 17 residues. CDR1 is SGHDN, CDR2 FVKESK, per germline. The CDR3 DNA follows: TGTGCCAGCAGCCAAGATATAGCGCTCCGGGGGACAGATACGCAGTATTTT. Residues: CASSQDIALRGTDTQYF.

This clonotype was counted many times. V and J are TRBV12-5 and TRBJ2-1, with TRBD2 identical over 11 bases. In germline, CDR1 is LGHNT, CDR2 FRNRAP. Trimming at V came to 7 bases and at J to 2 bases, leaving 7 bases not matched to a gene. The CDR3 is 16 amino acids. The CDR3, as DNA: TGTGCTAGTGCCTTAGCGGGAGGGTCCGCCTACAATGAGCAGTTCTTC. This encodes CASALAGGSAYNEQFF.

This clonotype has only a few counts. This rearrangement joins TRBV5-1 to TRBJ2-7; TRBD2 matches 11 bases. The ends lost 3 bases at V and 1 base at J; junction bases unmatched: 6. This CDR3 region has 16 residues. Germline assignment: CDR1 SGHRS and CDR2 YFSETQ. CDR3 sequence: CASSSTSGRVSYEQYF. For the CDR3, the DNA is TGCGCCAGCAGCTCTACTAGCGGGAGAGTATCCTACGAGCAGTACTTC. Combining the CDR3 with reference TRBV5-1 and TRBJ2-7 gives the whole variable domain KAGVTQTPRYLIKTRGQQVTLSCSPISGHRSVSWYQQTPGQGLQFLFEYFSETQRNKGNFPGRFSGRQFSNSRSEMNVSTLELGDSALYLCASSSTSGRVSYEQYFGPGTRLTVT.

On this clonotype itself: At one end the junction does not follow the germline gene, possibly because of a read error. The chain employs TRBV4-2 and TRBJ2-5; no firm D call. Germline V gives CDR1 LGHNA, CDR2 YNFKEQ. The CDR3 loop spans 17 amino acids. The CDR3 bases are TGTGCCAGGAGCCCAGGTCTCCGGTGCCTTCTGTACGAGACCCAGTACTTC. Residues: CARSPGLRCLLYETQYF.

In this sample, this clonotype turned up many times. V usage is TRBV6-1 and J usage is TRBJ2-3; no definite D call. V was cut by 5 bases and J by 1 base, with 10 bases left in between. This CDR3 comprises 14 residues. Germline V gene lookup returns CDR1 MNHNS and CDR2 SASEGT. CDR3 protein: CASSPKPGTDTQYF. The CDR3 region has the DNA TGTGCCAGCAGTCCTAAACCTGGCACAGATACGCAGTATTTT.

This clonotype has at least ten counts. The V and J genes are TRBV29-1 and TRBJ2-2; D is undetermined. The CDR3 consists of 14 residues. With 4 bases removed from V and 5 bases from J, the gap between germline ends came to 14 bases. Germline CDR1 reads SQVTM; CDR2 reads ANQGSEA. The CDR3 coding sequence is TGCAGCGTTGCCCATCGGACGGTAACCGGGGAGCTGTTTTTT. It is translated as CSVAHRTVTGELFF.

This clonotype was detected many times. The chain recombines TRBV12-3 or TRBV12-4 with TRBJ2-7; D unclear. CDR3 length: 13 amino acids. Between the trimmed V and J ends, which lost 3 bases and 1 base, there was a span of 7 bases. The CDR3 DNA reads TGTGCCAGCAGTTTCGTATCATCCTACGAGCAGTACTTC. This translates into CASSFVSSYEQYF.

This clonotype was seen repeatedly, ten times or more. The J gene is TRBJ1-5, the V gene TRBV7-9; TRBD1 might be the D (6 bases). Germline V lookup: CDR1 SEHNR, CDR2 FQNEAQ (reference sequence). Trimming stripped 0 bases from V and 5 bases from J, with 14 bases between. The CDR3 sequence is 16 residues long. The chain's CDR3 is CASSLAGAGEHQPQHF. DNA for the CDR3: TGTGCCAGCAGCTTAGCCGGGGCAGGGGAGCATCAGCCCCAGCATTTT.

In this sample, this clonotype turned up many times. The chain has TRBV5-1 and TRBJ2-2; D unclear. The germline V gene has CDR1 SGHRS and CDR2 YFSETQ. Trimming took off 2 bases at V and 7 bases at J, with 9 bases between the two ends. The CDR3 runs to 13 residues. The CDR3 DNA is TGCGCCAGCAGCTTTGCTTCGGGCGGGGAGCTGTTTTTT. This codes for CASSFASGGELFF.

This sequence joins TRBV6-2 or TRBV6-3 and TRBJ2-7; the D gene is possibly TRBD1 (6 bases). Germline assignment: CDR1 MNHEY and CDR2 SVGEGT. Between the trimmed V and J ends, which lost 6 bases and 0 bases, there was a span of 18 bases. The CDR3 covers 16 residues. The CDR3 nucleotides read TGTGCCAGCAGGGCATCGGGACACCGAGGCTCCTACGAGCAGTACTTC. Translation gives CASRASGHRGSYEQYF.

This clonotype was found a few times. The chain employs TRBV29-1 and TRBJ2-5; a weak D match, TRBD1 (6 bases). Trimming pared 0 bases from V and 7 bases from J, leaving 12 bases between. This CDR3 has 13 residues. Germline V CDR1 and CDR2: SQVTM, ANQGSEA. CDR3: CSVEETGTWTQYF. CDR3 in DNA: TGCAGCGTTGAAGAAACAGGGACATGGACCCAGTACTTC. The complete variable domain, with remaining parts taken from reference TRBV29-1 and TRBJ2-5, reads SAVISQKPSRDICQRGTSLTIQCQVDSQVTMMFWYRQQPGQSLTLIATANQGSEATYESGFVIDKFPISRPNLTFSTLTVSNMSPEDSSIYLCSVEETGTWTQYFGPGTRLLVL.

In this sample, this clonotype turned up many times. The chain carries TRBV27 and TRBJ2-1, with D uncertain. V was trimmed by 6 bases and J by 0 bases, leaving 6 bases between them. Germline CDR1 MNHEY, CDR2 SMNVEV (reference sequence). The length of the CDR3 is 13 residues. The CDR3 protein is CASRRNSYNEQFF. The CDR3 nucleotides read TGTGCCAGCAGACGGAACTCCTACAATGAGCAGTTCTTC.

The chain combines TRBV29-1 with TRBJ2-1; TRBD2 is a possible D gene (5 bases). The V end lost 5 bases, the J end lost 4 bases, and 18 bases lay between the germline ends. CDR3 size: 15 residues. Germline lookup yields CDR1 SQVTM and CDR2 ANQGSEA. CDR3 sequence: CSVLWRGGSYNEQFF. In nucleotides, the CDR3 is TGCAGCGTTCTGTGGCGCGGAGGATCTTACAATGAGCAGTTCTTC.

At least ten counts were recorded for this clonotype. The chain recombines TRBV10-3 with TRBJ2-3; D remains unclear. In germline, CDR1 is ENHRY, CDR2 SYGVKD. The V gene lost 0 bases and the J gene lost 6 bases, with 1 base spanning the gap. The CDR3 is 11 residues long. The CDR3 loop reads CAISESDTQYF. The CDR3 nucleotides are TGTGCCATCAGTGAGTCGGATACGCAGTATTTT.

In nucleotides, the CDR3 is TGTGCCAGCAGTTCCATAGCGGGAGTATGGCAGTACTTC. This translates into CASSSIAGVWQYF. This chain connects TRBV27 to TRBJ2-7, with 9 positions matching TRBD2. V was pared by 4 bases and J by 9 bases, with 7 bases of the junction left unmatched. CDR1 MNHEY and CDR2 SMNVEV come from the germline V gene (reference sequence). The CDR3 extends over 13 amino acids.

The V gene is TRBV5-1, the J gene TRBJ2-1; 13 nucleotides match TRBD2. CDR3 length: 14 residues. Trimming cost V 6 bases and J 9 bases; bases outside gene matches: 6. Germline assignment: CDR1 SGHRS and CDR2 YFSETQ. The CDR3 bases are TGCGCCAGCATTAGGACTAGCGGGAGTGGTGAGCAGTTCTTC. Translation gives CASIRTSGSGEQFF. Variable domain in full (rest from reference TRBV5-1 and TRBJ2-1): KAGVTQTPRYLIKTRGQQVTLSCSPISGHRSVSWYQQTPGQGLQFLFEYFSETQRNKGNFPGRFSGRQFSNSRSEMNVSTLELGDSALYLCASIRTSGSGEQFFGPGTRLTVL.

Notes on this clonotype: Just one base apart from a much larger clone, this may be a read error. The V gene is TRBV4-1, the J gene TRBJ2-2; the match to TRBD2 covers 11 bases. The CDR3 spans 14 residues. Per the germline V gene, CDR1 is MGHRA and CDR2 is YSYEKL. The CDR3 sequence is CASRLAGHTVELFF. In DNA, the CDR3 is TGCGCCAGCCGACTAGCGGGACACACCGTGGAGCTGTTTTTT.

This clonotype came up a few times. The chain links TRBV5-1 to TRBJ2-1, with D unresolved. The CDR3 spans 15 residues. V lost 2 bases and J lost 3, with 12 bases in between. CDR1 is SGHRS, CDR2 YFSETQ, per germline. CDR3 sequence: CASSFIPGVYNEQFF. In DNA, the CDR3 is TGCGCCAGCAGCTTCATTCCCGGCGTCTACAATGAGCAGTTCTTC.

This clonotype was seen at least ten times. CDR3 sequence reads: CASSRTSVGELFF. The CDR3 DNA reads as TGTGCCAGCAGCCGCACAAGTGTCGGGGAGCTGTTTTTT. The chain combines TRBV7-2 with TRBJ2-2, with D hard to call. CDR1 and CDR2 from the germline V gene are SGHTA and FQGNSA. The CDR3 loop spans 13 amino acids. Trimming took 5 bases from V and 7 from J, leaving 11 bases between them.

The rearrangement joins TRBV9 to TRBJ2-3; 7 bases are shared with TRBD1. This CDR3 comprises 14 residues. Germline V gene lookup returns CDR1 SGDLS and CDR2 YYNGEE. With 6 bases clipped from V and 4 bases from J, the junction kept 8 bases outside the gene matches. The CDR3 bases are TGTGCCAGCACCGGCCCAGGGGGTGCAGATACGCAGTATTTT. It yields the protein CASTGPGGADTQYF.

The table lists this clonotype with a few counts. The J gene is TRBJ1-2, the V gene TRBV13, with 7 bases fitting TRBD1. The junction had 9 bases not matched to a gene; V was cut back by 5 bases and J by 3 bases. The V gene's germline CDR1 is PRHDT and CDR2 FYEKMQ (reference sequence). There are 15 residues in the CDR3. CDR3 protein: CASSVNRGGDYGYTF. CDR3 nucleotide sequence: TGTGCCAGCAGCGTTAACAGGGGCGGAGACTATGGCTACACCTTC.

This clonotype was counted many times. The chain is built from TRBV18 and TRBJ2-1; D is perhaps TRBD1 (6 bases). Germline assignment: CDR1 KGHSH and CDR2 LQKENI. The CDR3 spans 12 residues. V lost 6 bases to trimming and J lost 7 bases, with 10 bases between them. The CDR3 DNA follows: TGTGCCAGCTCGTCCAGGGGAAATGAGCAGTTCTTC. Amino acid sequence: CASSSRGNEQFF.

This clonotype has ten or more counts. The gene calls are TRBV7-2 and TRBJ2-2, with D hard to call. The ends were cut back, 3 bases at V and 0 bases at J, with 8 bases in the middle. The CDR3 consists of 15 residues. Per germline, CDR1 SGHTA and CDR2 FQGNSA. CDR3 sequence reads: CASSFLRTNTGELFF. CDR3 DNA sequence: TGTGCCAGCAGCTTTCTTCGAACGAACACCGGGGAGCTGTTTTTT.

This clonotype was picked up many times. This chain links TRBV7-2 with TRBJ2-7, with D maybe TRBD2 (5 bases). Germline CDR1 SGHTA, CDR2 FQGNSA. There are 16 residues in the CDR3. The V end lost 2 bases, the J end lost 1 base, and 15 bases lay between the germline ends. CDR3 region: CASSLIPPDLSYEQYF. DNA of the CDR3: TGTGCCAGCAGCTTAATCCCTCCGGACTTATCCTACGAGCAGTACTTC.

This clonotype was detected many times. The CDR3 coding sequence is TGTGCCAGCAGTGGTCCAATATTTTCAAGCGGGAGTACGAATGAGCAGTTCTTC. This gives the protein CASSGPIFSSGSTNEQFF. This rearrangement joins TRBV25-1 to TRBJ2-1, with 8 nucleotides matching TRBD2. After removal of 4 bases from V and 7 bases from J, the junction contained 18 bases not matched to a gene. The CDR3 length is 18 residues. Germline-derived CDR1 and CDR2 are MGHDK and SYGVNS.

This clonotype has a count of ten or more. J is TRBJ1-5 and V is TRBV19, with a possible D match to TRBD1 (5 bases). Per germline, CDR1 LNHDA and CDR2 SQIVND (reference sequence). Between the trimmed V and J ends, which lost 3 bases and 7 bases, there was a span of 7 bases. The CDR3 loop spans 12 amino acids. This chain's CDR3 is CASSIGGQPQHF. CDR3 in DNA: TGTGCCAGTAGTATCGGGGGACAGCCCCAGCATTTT. Based on the CDR3 plus reference TRBV19 and TRBJ1-5, the full variable domain is DGGITQSPKYLFRKEGQNVTLSCEQNLNHDAMYWYRQDPGQGLRLIYYSQIVNDFQKGDIAEGYSVSREKKESFPLTVTSAQKNPTAFYLCASSIGGQPQHFGDGTRLSIL.

This clonotype turned up a few times. The chain employs TRBV7-8 and TRBJ2-7, with 12 positions matching TRBD2. The CDR3 extends over 17 amino acids. V gave up 3 bases and J gave up 4 bases; unmatched junction bases: 10. The V gene's germline CDR1 is SGHVS and CDR2 FQNEAQ. In DNA, the CDR3 is TGTGCCAGCAGCTTGACTAGCGGGAGAGGTTTCCAGTACGAGCAGTACTTC. Translating it yields CASSLTSGRGFQYEQYF.

This clonotype was detected ten times or more. The chain couples TRBV7-2 to TRBJ2-3; 12 bases line up with TRBD2. Per the germline V gene, CDR1 is SGHTA and CDR2 is FQGNSA. The ends lost 5 bases at V and 3 bases at J; junction bases unmatched: 3. The CDR3 consists of 15 residues. CDR3 sequence reads: CASSQGTSGTDTQYF. The CDR3 DNA follows: TGTGCCAGCAGCCAAGGGACTAGCGGGACAGATACGCAGTATTTT.